This section outlines one TCR beta chain sequence together with its context. Its target is not known. The record originates from a study of T cells in Graves' hyperthyroidism and ophthalmopathy. Thyroid ultrasound, orbital computed tomography, clinical symptoms, and serum thyroxine and TRAb underpinned diagnoses. Germline CDR1 and CDR2: DFQATT and SNEGSKA (reference sequence). J was trimmed by 1 base and V by 6 bases; bases with no gene match: 5. The CDR3 spans 15 residues. Study-wide results and caveats: Also found in blood were most expanded thyroid clonotypes above 0.001.

Authors of the study amplified TCR beta CDR3 regions from RNA transcripts. The study used the HTBI primer set for a first-round RT-PCR of the TCR CDR3. TCRdb analysed the multiplex PCR reads with MiXCR anew, one entry per CDR3 protein. The sample lists about 410,000 distinct CDR3 sequences, approximately 14% occurring once. The sequenced sample was blood. This receptor was taken from a man between 18 and 29 years old with Graves' ophthalmopathy. V and J are TRBV20-1 and TRBJ2-5; 13 nucleotides align to TRBD2. Written as DNA, the CDR3 is TGCAGTGCCTGGGGGACTAGCGGGACCCAAGAGACCCAGTACTTC. This translates into CSAWGTSGTQETQYF.